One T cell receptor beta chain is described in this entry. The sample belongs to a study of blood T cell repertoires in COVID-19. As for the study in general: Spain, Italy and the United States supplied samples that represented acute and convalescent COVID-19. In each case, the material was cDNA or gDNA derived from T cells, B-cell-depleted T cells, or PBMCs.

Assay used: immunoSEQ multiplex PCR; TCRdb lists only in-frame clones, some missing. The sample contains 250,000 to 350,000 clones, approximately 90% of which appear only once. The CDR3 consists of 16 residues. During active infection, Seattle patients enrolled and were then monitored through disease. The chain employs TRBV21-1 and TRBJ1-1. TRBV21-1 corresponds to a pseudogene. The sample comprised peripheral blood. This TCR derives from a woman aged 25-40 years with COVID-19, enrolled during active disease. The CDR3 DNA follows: TGTGCCAGCAGCAAAGTTTCGTTCCCGCGGAAAACTGAAGCTTTCTTT. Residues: CASSKVSFPRKTEAFF.